Sequencing of this TCR beta chain was carried out in a study of vaccination effects on CD4 cells after COVID-19. The study's findings and limits: Marked clonal contraction was seen in infection- and vaccine-induced clones late after vaccination.

CDR1 is SGHTA, CDR2 FQGTGA, per germline. The CDR3 extends over 13 amino acids. V lost 5 bases, J lost 8 bases, and 13 bases lay in between. About this clone: Its target is not known.

Culturing for nine to ten days preceded CD4+ T cell isolation. Repertoires were generated with immunoSEQ multiplex PCR, while TCRdb's copy carries only in-frame clones and drops some. The profile shows 35,000 to 40,000 clones, about 70% of them singletons. The starting material was CD4+ T cells from PBMCs cultured without peptide, obtained before COVID-19 vaccination. The sequence derives from a human donor who received a COVID-19 vaccine. This rearrangement joins TRBV7-3 to TRBJ2-1; D not certain. CDR3 in amino acids: CASSAATWDEQFF. CDR3 nucleotides: TGTGCCAGCAGCGCCGCCACATGGGATGAGCAGTTCTTC. The entire variable domain, with the rest obtained from reference TRBV7-3 and TRBJ2-1, is as follows: GAGVSQTPSNKVTEKGKYVELRCDPISGHTALYWYRQSLGQGPEFLIYFQGTGAADDSGLPNDRFFAVRPEGSVSTLKIQRTERGDSAVYLCASSAATWDEQFFGPGTRLTVL.